This entry describes one T cell receptor beta chain. These data originate in a study of blood T cell repertoires in COVID-19. Whole-study context: Material from acute and convalescent COVID-19 was sourced from the United States, Italy and Spain. The cDNA or gDNA used as material had been derived from T cells, B-cell-depleted T cells, or PBMCs.

The CDR3 contains 14 residues. V was clipped by 6 bases and J by 7 bases, with 19 bases between them. The germline gives CDR1 LNHDA, CDR2 SQIVND (reference sequence). Original processing methods: Nucleated cell counts were estimated from reference gene primer amplification. The assay was immunoSEQ multiplex PCR, and TCRdb's table has in-frame clones only and misses some. V and J calls and clone size are given by that table; D and trimming were obtained from the DNA. The sample contains fewer than 300,000 clones, approximately 90% of which appear only once. The sample comprised peripheral blood. The TCR sequence derives from a man aged 60-69 years who had recovered from COVID-19. This chain connects TRBV19 to TRBJ2-7; D perhaps matches TRBD1 (6 bases). CDR3 in amino acids: CASREQGPGREQYF. DNA for the CDR3: TGTGCCAGTAGAGAGCAGGGGCCTGGGCGGGAGCAGTACTTC.